The rows below give T cell receptor beta chains drawn from one sample of a study of beta chain features in type 1 diabetes. Sequenced by immunoSEQ multiplex PCR; TCRdb stores in-frame clones only, minus some. The data hold 600,000 to 650,000 clones, with roughly 16% observed a single time. Sample: naive CD4+ T cells from blood. The receptors here all came from a man between 18 and 29 years old in good health. Both conserved end residues are part of each CDR3. The D gene is left open where the match is weak. For some rows the clone size is stated as once, few or many, or as a class when expanded; others skip it.

d_gene: -
len: 12
v_gene: TRBV28
abundance: few
j_gene: TRBJ1-1
CDR3aa: CASSSVRREAFF
CDR3nt: TGTGCCAGCAGTTCAGTTCGACGTGAAGCTTTCTTT

d_gene: -
len: 14
v_gene: TRBV9
abundance: -
j_gene: TRBJ2-1
CDR3aa: CASSVVGVRNEQFF
CDR3nt: TGTGCCAGCAGCGTAGTGGGGGTGAGGAATGAGCAGTTCTTC

d_gene: TRBD2
len: 16
v_gene: TRBV9
abundance: -
j_gene: TRBJ2-3
CDR3aa: CASSVGSSGATDTQYF
CDR3nt: TGTGCCAGCAGCGTAGGTTCTAGCGGGGCCACAGATACGCAGTATTTT

d_gene: -
len: 14
v_gene: TRBV9
abundance: -
j_gene: TRBJ1-2
CDR3aa: CASSPAVSNYGYTF
CDR3nt: TGTGCCAGCAGCCCCGCTGTGTCAAACTATGGCTACACCTTC

d_gene: -
len: 12
v_gene: TRBV2
abundance: few
j_gene: TRBJ1-2
CDR3aa: CASSEDEGGYTF
CDR3nt: TGTGCCAGCAGTGAAGATGAGGGTGGCTACACCTTC

d_gene: -
len: 17
v_gene: TRBV14
abundance: -
j_gene: TRBJ1-1
CDR3aa: CASSQDRSWAGNTEAFF
CDR3nt: TGTGCCAGCAGCCAAGATCGTTCTTGGGCAGGGAACACTGAAGCTTTCTTT

d_gene: -
len: 13
v_gene: TRBV5-4
abundance: once
j_gene: TRBJ2-5
CDR3aa: CASSLEGFETQYF
CDR3nt: TGTGCCAGCAGCTTGGAGGGGTTCGAGACCCAGTACTTC

d_gene: -
len: 14
v_gene: TRBV29-1
abundance: -
j_gene: TRBJ1-3
CDR3aa: CSVEAGLFGNTIYF
CDR3nt: TGCAGCGTTGAAGCGGGGCTATTTGGAAACACCATATATTTT

d_gene: TRBD1
len: 15
v_gene: TRBV9
abundance: few
j_gene: TRBJ2-7
CDR3aa: CASSGGTGWSYEQYF
CDR3nt: TGTGCCAGCAGCGGAGGGACAGGTTGGTCCTACGAGCAGTACTTC

d_gene: -
len: 16
v_gene: TRBV15
abundance: -
j_gene: TRBJ2-5
CDR3aa: CATSSGRGGYGETQYF
CDR3nt: TGTGCCACCAGCAGTGGGAGAGGGGGGTACGGAGAGACCCAGTACTTC